This is a list of T cell receptor beta chains from one sample in a study of early T cells in non-severe SARS-CoV-2 infection. Each CDR3 protein gets one entry after TCRdb re-called the 5' RACE reads with MiXCR. The sample lists approximately 48,000 distinct CDR3 sequences, under 7.5% occurring once. The sequencing used whole blood, collected at baseline. Every receptor here comes from an adult who was a healthcare worker with PCR-confirmed SARS-CoV-2 infection or an uninfected control (not recorded which). The CDR3 runs from the conserved cysteine through the conserved F or W. The order of the fields is clone size, V gene, J gene, D gene, CDR3 DNA, CDR3 protein. The D gene is left open where the match is weak. Size tells how often a clone was seen (once, few, many) or the class of an expanded clone, and some rows leave it out.

-,TRBV6-5,TRBJ2-5,-,TGTGCCAGCAATGGATGGGGAGAGACCCAGTACTTC,CASNGWGETQYF
many,TRBV24-1,TRBJ2-3,-,TGTGCCACCAGTGGAGGAGGTACGCAGTATTTT,CATSGGGTQYF
many,TRBV11-2,TRBJ2-1,-,TGTGCCAGCAGCCCGCGAGGCAACGCGAACAATGAGCAGTTCTTC,CASSPRGNANNEQFF
many,TRBV7-8,TRBJ1-1,-,TGTGCCAGCAGTTCTACCAGATACCGGGGATCAAACACTGAAGCTTTCTTT,CASSSTRYRGSNTEAFF
-,TRBV4-3,TRBJ2-1,TRBD1,TGCGCCAGCAGCCAACCGGGACAGGCCTGGGATGAGCAGTTCTTC,CASSQPGQAWDEQFF
-,TRBV29-1,TRBJ2-2,TRBD1,TGCAGCGTCGGACAGGGGACGAACACCGGGGAGCTGTTTTTT,CSVGQGTNTGELFF
few,TRBV11-2,TRBJ2-5,-,TGTGCCAGCAGCTTAGTTACGTCGCAGGGGGAGACCCAGTACTTC,CASSLVTSQGETQYF
-,TRBV7-9,TRBJ1-4,-,TGTGCCAGCAGCCTGAGACTGAGTGGTAATGAAAAACTGTTTTTT,CASSLRLSGNEKLFF
many,TRBV29-1,TRBJ2-5,TRBD2,TGCAGCGTAGCCGGGACTAGCGGGGGGGCCGGGGAGACCCAGTACTTC,CSVAGTSGGAGETQYF
few,TRBV10-3,TRBJ1-5,-,TGTGCCATCTCTTCGGGGAGTAGCAATCAGCCCCAGCATTTT,CAISSGSSNQPQHF
many,TRBV6-2/TRBV6-3,TRBJ1-2,TRBD1,TGTGCCAGCAGTTACTCGACAGGGATTGGCTACACCTTC,CASSYSTGIGYTF
many,TRBV7-8,TRBJ2-1,-,TGTGCCAGTCATAACCAGGGGAATGAGCAGTTCTTC,CASHNQGNEQFF
few,TRBV18,TRBJ2-3,-,TGTGCCAGCTCACCACAGAGTGGGCTAGTGTCTAGCACAGATACGCAGTATTTT,CASSPQSGLVSSTDTQYF
-,TRBV6-2/TRBV6-3,TRBJ2-5,TRBD2,TGTGCCACCCGACTAGCGGGGGACCAAGAGACCCAGTACTTC,CATRLAGDQETQYF
many,TRBV6-5,TRBJ2-1,TRBD1,TGTGCCAGCATGACCTCCGGGACAGGCGTTTATGGGCAGTTCTTC,CASMTSGTGVYGQFF
-,TRBV2,TRBJ2-3,TRBD1,TGTGCCAGCAGTGCGAGGGGGCTCCGCACAGATACGCAGTATTTT,CASSARGLRTDTQYF
-,TRBV4-3,TRBJ1-4,-,TGCGCCAGCAGCCAAAGGGCCCGCGGGGGGACAACTAATGAAAAACTGTTTTTT,CASSQRARGGTTNEKLFF
-,TRBV27,TRBJ1-5,TRBD1,TGTGCCAGCAGTCCTCTGGACAGGGGGGCAAATCAGCCCCAGCATTTT,CASSPLDRGANQPQHF
many,TRBV29-1,TRBJ2-3,-,TGCAGCGTTGAAGATCCCGGCAGGACCACTTCAGATACGCAGTATTTT,CSVEDPGRTTSDTQYF
-,TRBV5-1,TRBJ2-5,TRBD1,TGCGCCAGCAGCTTATCAGGACAGGCCGGGCAGGAGACCCAGTACTTC,CASSLSGQAGQETQYF
-,TRBV7-2,TRBJ2-5,TRBD2,TGTGCCAGCAGCTTTGGACTAGCGGGGGGACAGGTGGAGACCCAGTACTTC,CASSFGLAGGQVETQYF
many,TRBV20-1,TRBJ1-6,-,TGCAGTGCTAGAGATTCTCGGGCAGGGGAAAATTCACCCCTCCACTTT,CSARDSRAGENSPLHF
many,TRBV11-1,TRBJ2-3,-,TGTGCCAGCAGCTTATTTGACAAGACCACTAGCACAGATACGCAGTATTTT,CASSLFDKTTSTDTQYF
many,TRBV20-1,TRBJ2-3,TRBD1,TGCAGTGCTAGGGGAGGGACAGGGGGTTTGGATACGCAGTATTTT,CSARGGTGGLDTQYF
many,TRBV27,TRBJ2-1,-,TGTGCCAGCAGTGCCAGGTCCTACAATGAGCAGTTCTTC,CASSARSYNEQFF
many,TRBV4-3,TRBJ1-3,TRBD1,TGCGCCAGCAGCCAAGCATCGGGACAGGGGACCTCTGGAAACACCATATATTTT,CASSQASGQGTSGNTIYF
many,TRBV2,TRBJ1-1,-,TGTGCCAGCAGTGAAGCGGGGGGCAACACTGAAGCTTTCTTT,CASSEAGGNTEAFF
few,TRBV20-1,TRBJ2-2,-,TGCAGTGCTAGAACGGGGAACACCGGGGAGCTGTTTTTT,CSARTGNTGELFF
many,TRBV12-3/TRBV12-4,TRBJ1-6,-,TGTGCCAGCGGTCCGGGAGCACGGAATTCACCCCTCCACTTT,CASGPGARNSPLHF
many,TRBV7-2,TRBJ1-2,-,TGTGCCAGCAGCGGCCGAACAGCCGCCAATGGCTACACCTTC,CASSGRTAANGYTF
-,TRBV5-6,TRBJ2-5,-,TGTGCCAGCAGCTCTCCGGGACATTCAGAGACCCAGTACTTC,CASSSPGHSETQYF
many,TRBV29-1,TRBJ1-2,TRBD1,TGCAGCGTTGGCGAGGGGGCGAAAGGCTACACCTTC,CSVGEGAKGYTF
few,TRBV30,TRBJ2-7,-,TGTGCCTGGATGGACGGAACCATCGACGAGCAGTACTTC,CAWMDGTIDEQYF
many,TRBV5-1,TRBJ1-2,TRBD1,TGCGCCAGCAGCTTGCCGACAGGGGGCAATGAGGATGGCTACACCTTC,CASSLPTGGNEDGYTF
many,TRBV10-3,TRBJ2-4,-,TGTGCCATCAGTGGCCCTGATTCCCGGCAAAACATTCAGTACTTC,CAISGPDSRQNIQYF
-,TRBV28,TRBJ1-3,-,TGTGCCAGCAGTCAACTGACAGAGAGCTCTGGAAACACCATATATTTT,CASSQLTESSGNTIYF
many,TRBV2,TRBJ2-1,TRBD2,TGTGCCAGCAGTGGGCTAGCGGGGCTCCACAATGAGCAGTTCTTC,CASSGLAGLHNEQFF
-,TRBV5-1,TRBJ2-3,-,TGCGCCAGCAGCCTGGACAATCCAACAACAGATACGCAGTATTTT,CASSLDNPTTDTQYF
-,TRBV12-3/TRBV12-4,TRBJ1-2,-,TGTGCCAGCAGTTCCCATCAAGGGCGGCCCTATGGCTACACCTTC,CASSSHQGRPYGYTF
many,TRBV20-1,TRBJ2-1,-,TGCAGGGCTAGACCTGGGGGGGGGCAAGTAGAGCAGTTCTTC,CRARPGGGQVEQFF
-,TRBV7-9,TRBJ2-6,-,TGTGCCAGCAGCCACCCGGGACCCGGGACTTCAGGGGCCAACGTCCTGACTTTC,CASSHPGPGTSGANVLTF
many,TRBV4-3,TRBJ1-2,TRBD1,TGCGCCAGCAGCCAAGCCGACAGGGAATGGGGCTATGGCTACACCTTC,CASSQADREWGYGYTF
many,TRBV29-1,TRBJ2-7,TRBD2,TGCAGCGTTGGAGTATCGGGAGGCAGGGCCGCCTACGAGCAGTACTTC,CSVGVSGGRAAYEQYF
many,TRBV4-3,TRBJ2-7,TRBD2,TGCGCCAGCAGCCAAGGACTAGCCCCCCACGAGCAGTACTTC,CASSQGLAPHEQYF
few,TRBV25-1,TRBJ2-1,TRBD2,TGTGCCAGCAGCGGACTAGCAGACAATGAGCAGTTCTTC,CASSGLADNEQFF
many,TRBV18,TRBJ1-3,-,TGTGCCAGCTCACCGCCACCTCGCCGCACTGGAAACACCATATATTTT,CASSPPPRRTGNTIYF
few,TRBV7-2,TRBJ1-1,-,TGTGCCAGCAGCTTAGATGTACGGCGGAACACTGAAGCTTTCTTT,CASSLDVRRNTEAFF
many,TRBV6-5,TRBJ1-1,-,TGTGCCAGCAGGTGGGGAAGGTCGTACACTGAAGCTTTCTTT,CASRWGRSYTEAFF